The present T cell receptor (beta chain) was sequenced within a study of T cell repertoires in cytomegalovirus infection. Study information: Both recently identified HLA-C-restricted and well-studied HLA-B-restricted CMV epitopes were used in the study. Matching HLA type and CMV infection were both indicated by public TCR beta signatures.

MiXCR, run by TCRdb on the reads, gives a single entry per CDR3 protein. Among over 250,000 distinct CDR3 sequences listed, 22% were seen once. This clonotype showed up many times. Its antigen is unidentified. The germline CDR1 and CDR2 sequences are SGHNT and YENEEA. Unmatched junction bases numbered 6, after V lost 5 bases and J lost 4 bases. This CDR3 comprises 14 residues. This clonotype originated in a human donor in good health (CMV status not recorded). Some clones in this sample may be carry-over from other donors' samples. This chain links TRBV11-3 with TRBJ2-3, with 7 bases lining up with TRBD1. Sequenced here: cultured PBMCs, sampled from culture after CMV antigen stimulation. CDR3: CASSQDRVSDTQYF. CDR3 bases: TGTGCCAGCAGCCAAGACAGGGTGTCAGATACGCAGTATTTT.